This TCR beta chain stems from a study of T cells in localized non-small cell lung cancer. Profiling relied on immunoSEQ multiplex PCR, and the TCRdb table lists in-frame clones only, not all of them. The sample lists 1,500 to 2,000 clones, 29% seen once, with about 9.3% in the top ten. The CDR3 extends over 18 amino acids. J was trimmed by 0 bases and V by 2 bases; bases with no gene match: 10. Looked up from germline, CDR1 is KGHSH and CDR2 is LQKENI. This TCR derives from a woman aged 35 to 75 with stage III lung adenocarcinoma. The chain employs TRBV18 and TRBJ2-1; 7 bases are shared with TRBD2. The sample consisted of normal lung tissue next to the tumor, taken before any cancer treatment. The CDR3, as DNA: TGTGCCAGCTCACCAATCTTGCTAGCGGAGGGCTCCTACAATGAGCAGTTCTTC. Protein product: CASSPILLAEGSYNEQFF.